Shown below are 15 T cell receptor beta chains from a single sample sequenced in a study of cytomegalovirus exposure and HLA in healthy donors. Primers included in the PCR were 60 Vbeta and 13 Jbeta primers. Clones were read by immunoSEQ multiplex PCR, and TCRdb kept only the in-frame ones, dropping some. The sample has about 170,000 clones, approximately 82% seen once; the top ten hold roughly 1.5%. Sequencing was carried out using PBMCs. These receptors were taken from a male donor in good health and CMV-seronegative.

The chain has TRBV5-4 and TRBJ2-2; D uncertain. CDR3 length: 13 residues. CDR1 and CDR2 (germline): SGHNT, YYREEE (reference sequence). V lost 8 bases to trimming and J lost 1 base, with 9 bases between them. CDR3 amino acids: CARSSGNTGELFF. Written as DNA, the CDR3 is TGTGCCAGATCGTCGGGGAACACCGGGGAGCTGTTTTTT.

The chain employs TRBV11-2 and TRBJ2-4; D is perhaps TRBD1 (6 bases). Germline V gene sequence: CDR1 SGHAT, CDR2 FQNNGV. Trimming removed 3 bases at V and 3 bases at J, with 9 bases between. The CDR3 runs to 14 residues. The DNA of the CDR3 is TGTGCCAGCAGCTTCCGGGACAACAAAAACATTCAGTACTTC. It specifies CASSFRDNKNIQYF. The whole variable domain, remainder taken from reference TRBV11-2 and TRBJ2-4, is EAGVAQSPRYKIIEKRQSVAFWCNPISGHATLYWYQQILGQGPKLLIQFQNNGVVDDSQLPKDRFSAERLKGVDSTLKIQPAKLEDSAVYLCASSFRDNKNIQYFGAGTRLSVL.

This chain uses TRBV6-1 with TRBJ2-5, with D unclear. The J call is in doubt because the DNA end fits TRBJ2-7 better. CDR1 MNHNS and CDR2 SASEGT come from the germline V gene. The CDR3 is 16 residues long. Written as DNA, the CDR3 is TGTGCCAGCAGTGGCCCTGTGGTCCTACGAGCCTACGAGCAGTACTTC. Translated, it gives CASSGPVVLRAYEQYF.

The chain links TRBV11-2 to TRBJ1-2; maybe TRBD1 (6 bases). The CDR3 totals 15 residues. V was clipped by 4 bases and J by 0 bases, with 12 bases between them. CDR1 SGHAT and CDR2 FQNNGV come from the germline V gene. CDR3 sequence reads: CASSSRGASNYGYTF. The CDR3 DNA is TGTGCCAGCAGCTCCCGGGGGGCCTCTAACTATGGCTACACCTTC.

The chain recombines TRBV27 with TRBJ1-5; D remains ambiguous. This CDR3 has 14 residues. Trimming shortened V by 7 bases and J by 4 bases, and 14 bases separated the two germline ends. The germline V gene encodes CDR1 MNHEY and CDR2 SMNVEV (reference sequence). CDR3 bases: TGTGCCAGCACCTCTCACGGGGAAAATCAGCCCCAGCATTTT. Amino acids: CASTSHGENQPQHF.

The rearrangement uses TRBV9 and TRBJ2-5, with a weak D call TRBD2 (5 bases). Germline-derived CDR1 and CDR2 are SGDLS and YYNGEE. V dropped 3 bases and J dropped 2 bases, with 8 bases sitting between them. This CDR3 contains 13 residues. The CDR3 nucleotides read TGTGCCAGCAGCGGCGGGCAGCAAGAGACCCAGTACTTC. It codes for CASSGGQQETQYF.

This clone was detected only once. This chain links TRBV11-2 with TRBJ2-5, with D perhaps matching TRBD1 (6 bases). From germline, CDR1 is SGHAT and CDR2 FQNNGV. V was cut by 5 bases and J by 5 bases, with 21 bases left in between. CDR3 length: 16 amino acids. CDR3 region: CASSPGSRGGGETQYF. CDR3 nucleotides: TGTGCCAGCAGCCCCGGGTCCAGGGGCGGTGGGGAGACCCAGTACTTC.

The genes are TRBV5-1 and TRBJ2-1; D not certain. The CDR3 consists of 16 residues. Trimming cost V 4 bases and J 0 bases, with 14 bases left between them. CDR1 is SGHRS, CDR2 YFSETQ, per germline. The CDR3 nucleotides read TGCGCCAGCAGCCCCCGTACTATCAGCTCCTACAATGAGCAGTTCTTC. Its protein is CASSPRTISSYNEQFF.

The chain uses TRBV7-2 and TRBJ2-5, with D perhaps matching TRBD2 (6 bases). Germline CDR1 is SGHTA and CDR2 is FQGNSA. The CDR3 contains 15 residues. The V end lost 1 base, the J end lost 4 bases, and 13 bases lay between the germline ends. CDR3 protein: CASSLVRRGAETQYF. The CDR3 nucleotides are TGTGCCAGCAGCTTAGTTAGGCGGGGCGCAGAGACCCAGTACTTC.

This clone showed up just a few times. This chain uses TRBV5-5 with TRBJ2-7, with D possibly matching TRBD1 (6 bases). This CDR3 is built from 15 residues. Germline lookup yields CDR1 SGHKS and CDR2 YYEKEE (reference sequence). V gave up 3 bases and J gave up 2 bases, with 15 bases separating them. The CDR3 sequence is CASSSHRDTAYEQYF. CDR3 in DNA: TGTGCCAGCAGCTCCCACCGGGACACCGCCTACGAGCAGTACTTC.

The chain has TRBV7-9 and TRBJ2-1, with D possibly TRBD1 on 6 matching bases. Germline CDR1 is SEHNR and CDR2 is FQNEAQ (reference sequence). The CDR3 is 18 residues long. V was cut by 0 bases and J by 1 base, with 16 bases left in between. CDR3 in DNA: TGTGCCAGCAGCTTAGCATCTGGGGGCCACGGGTCCTACAATGAGCAGTTCTTC. Translating gives CASSLASGGHGSYNEQFF.

In DNA form, the CDR3 reads TGTGCCAGTAGTTTCCCCGGACAGGGGAGTTATGGCTACACCTTC. Protein product: CASSFPGQGSYGYTF. The chain couples TRBV19 to TRBJ1-2, with 9 bases aligning to TRBD1. Per the germline V gene, CDR1 is LNHDA and CDR2 is SQIVND (reference sequence). This CDR3 contains 15 residues. The V gene end was trimmed by 5 bases and the J gene end by 5 bases; junction bases not matched to a gene: 9.

This chain joins TRBV9 and TRBJ2-2; 7 bases map to TRBD2. Germline CDR1 SGDLS, CDR2 YYNGEE. The CDR3 runs to 16 residues. J gave up 2 bases and V 0 bases, and 4 bases lay outside the gene matches. CDR3 sequence reads: CASSVAAGLNTGELFF. The CDR3 DNA is TGTGCCAGCAGCGTAGCCGCGGGACTAAACACCGGGGAGCTGTTTTTT. The complete variable domain, with remaining parts taken from reference TRBV9 and TRBJ2-2, reads DSGVTQTPKHLITATGQRVTLRCSPRSGDLSVYWYQQSLDQGLQFLIQYYNGEERAKGNILERFSAQQFPDLHSELNLSSLELGDSALYFCASSVAAGLNTGELFFGEGSRLTVL.

The count of this clone is one. This rearrangement joins TRBV14 to TRBJ2-5; TRBD1 matches at 11 bases. The CDR3 runs to 19 residues. J was trimmed by 3 bases and V by 4 bases; bases with no gene match: 16. Germline-derived CDR1 and CDR2 are SGHDN and FVKESK. The DNA of the CDR3 is TGTGCCAGCAGCCCACCCGGACAGGGGGCTTACCCAGAGAAAGAGACCCAGTACTTC. Its translation: CASSPPGQGAYPEKETQYF.

The DNA of the CDR3 is TGTGCCAGCAGCGTAGTGGGGGGTTCGTACAATGAGCAGTTCTTC. Translating gives CASSVVGGSYNEQFF. The rearrangement links TRBV9 to TRBJ2-1; perhaps TRBD2 as D (6 bases). Trimming removed 0 bases at V and 4 bases at J, with 11 bases between. The CDR3 is 15 amino acids. Per the germline V gene, CDR1 is SGDLS and CDR2 is YYNGEE.